Presented here are 22 T cell receptor beta chains from one specimen sequenced in a study of cytomegalovirus exposure and HLA in healthy donors. The PCR was carried out with 60 Vbeta primers and 13 Jbeta primers. Assay: immunoSEQ multiplex PCR; the TCRdb copy retains only in-frame clones and omits some. The data contain some 100,000 clones, around 79% of them seen just once; the ten biggest clones take up 13% to 15%. The sequenced sample was PBMCs. The receptors stem from a male donor in good health and CMV-seropositive.

This rearrangement joins TRBV6-5 to TRBJ1-1, with TRBD1 matching 7 bases. CDR1 is MNHEY, CDR2 SVGAGI, per germline. The CDR3 consists of 14 residues. Trimming removed 4 bases from V and 3 bases from J; junction bases left unmatched: 5. The CDR3 loop is CASSSRTGDTEAFF. Here the CDR3 DNA reads TGTGCCAGCAGTTCGCGGACAGGAGACACTGAAGCTTTCTTT.

V is TRBV2 and J is TRBJ2-2; a possible D gene is TRBD2 (5 bases). Germline CDR1 is SNHLY and CDR2 is FYNNEI. The CDR3 is 14 residues long. Trimming removed 6 bases at V and 5 bases at J, with 13 bases between. The CDR3 DNA reads as TGTGCCAGCAGGGGCGGGCCGCGGACCGGGGAGCTGTTTTTT. Translated: CASRGGPRTGELFF.

The J gene is TRBJ2-1, the V gene TRBV5-1, with D maybe TRBD2 (6 bases). The CDR3 is 14 amino acids. Germline CDR1 is SGHRS and CDR2 is YFSETQ. V was clipped by 7 bases and J by 0 bases, with 11 bases between them. The CDR3 is CASERAGSYNEQFF. Written as DNA, the CDR3 is TGCGCCAGCGAGCGGGCCGGCTCCTACAATGAGCAGTTCTTC.

Here the CDR3 reads CASSPGTGSYEQYF. The CDR3 DNA sequence: TGCGCCAGCAGCCCCGGGACAGGCTCCTACGAGCAGTACTTC. This chain uses TRBV4-1 with TRBJ2-7; 8 bases fit TRBD1. J lost 0 bases, V lost 4 bases, and 2 bases had no gene match. CDR1 and CDR2 (germline): MGHRA, YSYEKL. The CDR3 sequence is 14 residues long.

The rearrangement joins TRBV6-1 to TRBJ1-5; no reliable D call. The germline CDR1 and CDR2 sequences are MNHNS and SASEGT. This CDR3 is built from 15 residues. V was cut by 6 bases and J by 1 base, with 13 bases left in between. CDR3 sequence (DNA): TGTGCCAGCAGCCCGGTGAGGGCAAGCAATCAGCCCCAGCATTTT. It is translated as CASSPVRASNQPQHF.

This clone came up a few times. In DNA form, the CDR3 reads TGCGCCAGCAGGCGGCGGGGGGGACGAATCGGGGAGCTGTTTTTT. Encoded protein: CASRRRGGRIGELFF. This sequence joins TRBV10-2 and TRBJ2-2; 9 bases agree with TRBD2. The V gene's germline CDR1 is WSHSY and CDR2 SAAADI. This CDR3 comprises 15 residues. Trimming at V came to 6 bases and at J to 7 bases, leaving 9 bases not matched to a gene.

The chain recombines TRBV30 with TRBJ2-2; the D gene is possibly TRBD1 (5 bases). The ends were cut back, 3 bases at V and 6 bases at J, with 14 bases in the middle. The CDR3 spans 14 residues. Per the germline V gene, CDR1 is GTSNPN and CDR2 is SVGIG (reference sequence). The DNA of the CDR3 is TGTGCCTGGAGGGCGACCAGGGCTGCCGGGGAGCTGTTTTTT. As protein: CAWRATRAAGELFF.

The V call is TRBV6-1, the J call TRBJ1-5; D uncertain. In germline, CDR1 is MNHNS, CDR2 SASEGT. The CDR3 runs 17 residues. V was cut by 4 bases and J by 4 bases, with 20 bases left in between. CDR3 in DNA: TGTGCCAGCAGTGGCCCGCCCTCGGCGGTGTATAATCAGCCCCAGCATTTT. Protein product: CASSGPPSAVYNQPQHF.

The V gene is TRBV4-3, the J gene TRBJ1-4; D not resolved. V lost 2 bases and J lost 8, with 15 bases in between. Germline V CDR1 and CDR2: LGHNA, YSLEER. This CDR3 has 15 amino acids. CDR3 residues: CASSQHSRNQEKLFF. As DNA, the CDR3 is TGCGCCAGCAGCCAACACTCCAGGAACCAGGAAAAACTGTTTTTT.

The chain is built from TRBV6-1 and TRBJ1-2, with D perhaps TRBD1 (5 bases). This CDR3 region has 15 residues. Trimming took off 2 bases at V and 0 bases at J, with 10 bases between the two ends. Germline V gives CDR1 MNHNS, CDR2 SASEGT. CDR3 in DNA: TGTGCCAGCAGTGAATGGGGGGGATCTAACTATGGCTACACCTTC. It is translated as CASSEWGGSNYGYTF.

This rearrangement joins TRBV4-2 to TRBJ2-7; D possibly corresponds to TRBD1 (6 bases). There are 18 residues in the CDR3. Trimming took 1 base from V and 2 from J, leaving 21 bases between them. Germline CDR1 LGHNA, CDR2 YNFKEQ. CDR3 residues: CASSQASIGGRGAYEQYF. DNA for the CDR3: TGTGCCAGCAGCCAAGCGTCAATAGGGGGACGAGGGGCCTACGAGCAGTACTTC.

Note on this clone: Distinct nucleotide sequences in the sample also encode this CDR3. V usage is TRBV4-1 and J usage is TRBJ2-3; TRBD2 matches 10 bases. The V gene end was trimmed by 1 base and the J gene end by 1 base; junction bases not matched to a gene: 5. Per germline, CDR1 MGHRA and CDR2 YSYEKL. The CDR3 length is 17 residues. CDR3: CASSQGVSGGGTDTQYF. The DNA of the CDR3 is TGCGCCAGCAGCCAAGGGGTGAGCGGGGGGGGCACAGATACGCAGTATTTT.

The rearrangement links TRBV5-1 to TRBJ2-2; TRBD2 might be the D (5 bases). Germline V gene sequence: CDR1 SGHRS, CDR2 YFSETQ. Deletions cut 4 bases from V and 2 bases from J, with 9 bases between. CDR3 length: 14 residues. The CDR3 DNA follows: TGCGCCAGCAGCCGGGGAACCAACACCGGGGAGCTGTTTTTT. As protein: CASSRGTNTGELFF.

The V gene is TRBV7-9, the J gene TRBJ1-3, with D possibly matching TRBD1 (6 bases). V shed 5 bases and J shed 0 bases, with 14 bases lying between them. Germline assignment: CDR1 SEHNR and CDR2 FQNEAQ (reference sequence). The CDR3 runs 16 residues. CDR3 protein: CASSIPTGTSGNTIYF. DNA for the CDR3: TGTGCCAGCAGCATCCCAACAGGGACCTCTGGAAACACCATATATTTT.

The rearrangement uses TRBV30 and TRBJ2-4; tentatively, D is TRBD2 (5 bases). V was cut by 0 bases and J by 1 base, with 7 bases left in between. Germline lookup yields CDR1 GTSNPN and CDR2 SVGIG (reference sequence). This CDR3 has 14 residues. Written as DNA, the CDR3 is TGTGCCTGGAGTGTGGGAGAGGCCAAAAACATTCAGTACTTC. Residues: CAWSVGEAKNIQYF.

A few counts support this clone. V and J are TRBV4-3 and TRBJ1-5, with D tentatively TRBD1 (6 bases). The CDR3 is 14 amino acids. V was cut by 0 bases and J by 6 bases, with 9 bases left in between. CDR1 and CDR2 from the germline V gene are LGHNA and YSLEER. The CDR3 DNA follows: TGCGCCAGCAGCCAAGATATGGGGGCTCAGCCCCAGCATTTT. Protein product: CASSQDMGAQPQHF.

With regard to this clone: The sample has other DNA sequences that encode this CDR3 too. J is TRBJ1-6 and V is TRBV14; 7 positions agree with TRBD1. The V gene end was trimmed by 3 bases and the J gene end by 7 bases; junction bases not matched to a gene: 12. Germline V gene sequence: CDR1 SGHDN, CDR2 FVKESK. The CDR3 runs to 17 residues. CDR3 nucleotide sequence: TGTGCCAGCAGCCATGCCCTGCGGACAGGAAGGAATTCACCCCTCCACTTT. It specifies CASSHALRTGRNSPLHF.

The chain recombines TRBV9 with TRBJ1-2; the match to TRBD1 covers 8 bases. Per germline, CDR1 SGDLS and CDR2 YYNGEE. Unmatched junction bases numbered 7, after V lost 2 bases and J lost 1 base. This CDR3 spans 16 amino acids. CDR3 in amino acids: CASSVTGQGFNYGYTF. The CDR3 coding sequence is TGTGCCAGCAGCGTGACCGGACAGGGATTTAACTATGGCTACACCTTC.

This clone was counted only a few times. The genes are TRBV4-3 and TRBJ1-5; TRBD1 might be the D (6 bases). Trimming shortened V by 3 bases and J by 6 bases, and 18 bases separated the two germline ends. The CDR3 has 16 amino acids. Germline V CDR1 and CDR2: LGHNA, YSLEER. DNA of the CDR3: TGCGCCAGCAGCCAGGAGGAATGGACAGACGGTCAGCCCCAGCATTTT. This gives the protein CASSQEEWTDGQPQHF.

This chain links TRBV4-2 with TRBJ2-3; a weak D match, TRBD2 (6 bases). CDR1 and CDR2 from the germline V gene are LGHNA and YNFKEQ. Between the trimmed V and J ends, which lost 4 bases and 0 bases, there was a span of 20 bases. The CDR3 extends over 18 amino acids. The CDR3 loop is CASSLSWTGRRSTDTQYF. The CDR3 DNA sequence: TGTGCCAGCAGCCTTAGTTGGACGGGGAGGAGGAGCACAGATACGCAGTATTTT.

The chain links TRBV19 to TRBJ2-7, with a possible D match to TRBD2 (5 bases). This CDR3 has 11 amino acids. Germline CDR1 and CDR2: LNHDA and SQIVND (reference sequence). Trimming took off 6 bases at V and 5 bases at J, with 8 bases between the two ends. The CDR3 DNA follows: TGTGCCAGTAGCCAGCGGAACGAGCAGTACTTC. Its translation: CASSQRNEQYF.

The V gene is TRBV2, the J gene TRBJ2-2; perhaps TRBD2 as D (6 bases). The germline V gene encodes CDR1 SNHLY and CDR2 FYNNEI. V lost 6 bases and J lost 16, with 33 bases in between. CDR3 size: 17 residues. This CDR3 is CASRVSNQAPHPCSGFF. The CDR3 coding sequence is TGTGCCAGCAGAGTTTCCAATCAGGCGCCTCACCCCTGTAGCGGGTTTTTT.